A selection of T cell receptor beta chains follows, all from one sample in a study of shared clonotypes between healthy human individuals. Some clones are missing from TCRdb's copy, which holds only in-frame ones; the method was immunoSEQ multiplex PCR. Of 730,000 or so clones listed, around 72% are singletons. Sequencing used memory CD4+ T cells sorted from blood. The receptor source for this set is a woman aged 25 to 45 in good health. Each CDR3 is given without its conserved first and last residue. Size is omitted from some rows. Given values are once, few, many or a class for expanded clones.

V gene: TRBV18; J gene: TRBJ1-2; clone size: once; CDR3 protein: ASSPNRGQGIYGYT
V gene: TRBV28; J gene: TRBJ1-4; clone size: NA; CDR3 protein: ASSYEGDEKLF
V gene: TRBV7-2; J gene: TRBJ1-1; clone size: NA; CDR3 protein: ASLPGQPSSLNTEAF
V gene: TRBV18; J gene: TRBJ2-7; clone size: NA; CDR3 protein: ASSPPGVYEQY
V gene: TRBV28; J gene: TRBJ1-3; clone size: once; CDR3 protein: ASSLWGGNGNTIY
V gene: TRBV25-1; J gene: TRBJ1-1; clone size: NA; CDR3 protein: AIHPREGEAF
V gene: TRBV5-6; J gene: TRBJ1-1; clone size: NA; CDR3 protein: ASSIEPFLGTEAF
V gene: TRBV10-2; J gene: TRBJ2-7; clone size: NA; CDR3 protein: ASSYPGGLAGSGY
V gene: TRBV6-5; J gene: TRBJ1-5; clone size: once; CDR3 protein: ASRPDSSNQPQH
V gene: TRBV4-1; J gene: TRBJ1-2; clone size: many; CDR3 protein: ASATQAQNYGYT
V gene: TRBV6-6; J gene: TRBJ1-1; clone size: NA; CDR3 protein: ASSPPGQGGRAF
V gene: TRBV29-1; J gene: TRBJ2-7; clone size: NA; CDR3 protein: SVGLRGPFYEQY
V gene: TRBV28; J gene: TRBJ1-3; clone size: once; CDR3 protein: ASNGGGPQGLAGNTIY
V gene: TRBV28; J gene: TRBJ1-4; clone size: medium-sized; CDR3 protein: ASSLVASWLETTNEKLF
V gene: TRBV28; J gene: TRBJ1-2; clone size: NA; CDR3 protein: ASSPIVTGADGYT
V gene: TRBV7-2; J gene: TRBJ2-5; clone size: NA; CDR3 protein: ASSLAAETQY
V gene: TRBV7-9; J gene: TRBJ2-3; clone size: NA; CDR3 protein: ASSLFTSGSTDTQY
V gene: TRBV19; J gene: TRBJ1-2; clone size: NA; CDR3 protein: ASSMGSTYGYT
V gene: TRBV27; J gene: TRBJ2-7; clone size: NA; CDR3 protein: ASSLGLSYEQY
V gene: TRBV10-3; J gene: TRBJ1-2; clone size: NA; CDR3 protein: AISPADQNFLNYGYT
V gene: TRBV5-1; J gene: TRBJ2-1; clone size: NA; CDR3 protein: ASSLGSGSYNEQF
V gene: TRBV28; J gene: TRBJ2-7; clone size: NA; CDR3 protein: ASTPGQGGHEQY
V gene: TRBV19; J gene: TRBJ2-5; clone size: NA; CDR3 protein: ASSVTSGRPQETQY
V gene: TRBV28; J gene: TRBJ2-2; clone size: many; CDR3 protein: ASSRPGRTNTGELF
V gene: TRBV18; J gene: TRBJ2-5; clone size: NA; CDR3 protein: ASSPRLGPKETQY
V gene: TRBV5-8; J gene: TRBJ2-7; clone size: once; CDR3 protein: ASSPTGQGVYEQY
V gene: TRBV7-2; J gene: TRBJ2-5; clone size: NA; CDR3 protein: ASSYRERETQY
V gene: TRBV6-1; J gene: TRBJ2-6; clone size: NA; CDR3 protein: ASRTGGSGANVLT
V gene: TRBV5-1; J gene: TRBJ2-7; clone size: few; CDR3 protein: ASSPRLAGDWEQY
V gene: TRBV28; J gene: TRBJ1-1; clone size: NA; CDR3 protein: ASSLGGRANTEAF
V gene: TRBV10-1; J gene: TRBJ2-3; clone size: NA; CDR3 protein: ASSGTSGRSTQY
V gene: TRBV6-6; J gene: TRBJ2-7; clone size: NA; CDR3 protein: ASSYGASGKDEQY
V gene: TRBV6-5; J gene: TRBJ2-2; clone size: NA; CDR3 protein: ASKMGGIGTGELF
V gene: TRBV2; J gene: TRBJ2-7; clone size: NA; CDR3 protein: ASSVVGANYYEQY
V gene: TRBV5-1; J gene: TRBJ2-5; clone size: few; CDR3 protein: ASSLATVQETQY
V gene: TRBV9; J gene: TRBJ2-2; clone size: NA; CDR3 protein: ASSGQGIDGELF
V gene: TRBV5-1; J gene: TRBJ1-1; clone size: NA; CDR3 protein: ASSAEGSIEAF
V gene: TRBV28; J gene: TRBJ2-3; clone size: few; CDR3 protein: ASSPTPEGTDTQY
V gene: TRBV19; J gene: TRBJ2-7; clone size: NA; CDR3 protein: ASSIQAGGRYEQY
V gene: TRBV23-1; J gene: TRBJ2-7; clone size: NA; CDR3 protein: ASSQSTGPSYEQY